A single sample gave rise to the 20 T cell receptor beta chains below, sequenced in a study of response to subunit inactivated influenza vaccine. TCRdb reprocessed the RT-PCR reads with MiXCR, giving one entry per CDR3 protein. The sample includes over 400,000 distinct CDR3 sequences, over 9.5% seen only once; the top ten take 9.5% to 15%. The sample was PBMCs from blood, taken around seven weeks after vaccination. The receptor set was obtained from a man over 45 who received an inactivated influenza vaccine.

There are many counts of this clonotype. The J gene is TRBJ2-2, the V gene TRBV29-1; TRBD1 might be the D (5 bases). Germline CDR1 is SQVTM and CDR2 is ANQGSEA. Trimming removed 6 bases at V and 3 bases at J, with 8 bases between. This CDR3 is built from 12 residues. CDR3 in DNA: TGCAGCGTCCAGGGATACACCGGGGAGCTGTTTTTT. This gives the protein CSVQGYTGELFF.

V is TRBV6-5 and J is TRBJ1-6; no definite D call. With 3 bases removed from V and 0 bases from J, the gap between germline ends came to 9 bases. The CDR3 is 16 amino acids. Germline values: CDR1 MNHEY, CDR2 SVGAGI. The CDR3 is CASSYRRSSYNSPLHF. The DNA of the CDR3 is TGTGCCAGCAGTTATAGGCGAAGCTCCTATAATTCACCCCTCCACTTT.

The chain employs TRBV6-5 and TRBJ1-2; 8 bases are shared with TRBD1. V lost 2 bases and J lost 7; bases outside the gene matches: 9. The CDR3 is made up of 15 amino acids. Germline V CDR1 and CDR2: MNHEY, SVGAGI. CDR3 protein: CASSYQGARSGGYTF. CDR3 in DNA: TGTGCCAGCAGTTACCAGGGGGCGCGGTCTGGTGGCTACACCTTC.

There are many counts of this clonotype. This chain uses TRBV10-3 with TRBJ2-2; 8 bases agree with TRBD2. Unmatched junction bases numbered 3, after V lost 2 bases and J lost 1 base. CDR1 and CDR2 (germline): ENHRY, SYGVKD. The CDR3 has 16 residues. The CDR3 sequence: CAISERLAGNTGELFF. The CDR3 DNA is TGTGCCATCAGTGAGCGTCTAGCGGGGAACACCGGGGAGCTGTTTTTT.

This clonotype has ten or more counts. J is TRBJ2-5 and V is TRBV20-1, with TRBD2 matching 7 bases. CDR1 DFQATT and CDR2 SNEGSKA come from the germline V gene (reference sequence). The CDR3 has 14 amino acids. Trimming removed 6 bases from V and 2 bases from J; junction bases left unmatched: 9. CDR3 sequence (DNA): TGCAGTGCGCCACCCCTAGCGGAACAAGAGACCCAGTACTTC. Translation gives CSAPPLAEQETQYF.

This clonotype was picked up many times. This chain connects TRBV6-4 to TRBJ1-5; D perhaps matches TRBD1 (5 bases). The V end lost 6 bases, the J end lost 0 bases, and 12 bases lay between the germline ends. Germline loops: CDR1 MRHNA, CDR2 SNTAGT. This CDR3 region has 15 residues. The DNA of the CDR3 is TGTGCCAGCAGACGGGACTTCGTTAGCAATCAGCCCCAGCATTTT. Its protein product is CASRRDFVSNQPQHF.

The chain has TRBV7-2 and TRBJ2-7; 7 nucleotides match TRBD2. Trimming removed 5 bases from V and 3 bases from J; junction bases left unmatched: 7. The CDR3 length is 14 residues. The V gene's germline CDR1 is SGHTA and CDR2 FQGNSA. The CDR3 DNA reads as TGTGCCAGCAGCGGGGGTGTAGCGGGCTACGAGCAGTACTTC. Protein product: CASSGGVAGYEQYF.

This clonotype was found many times. The chain carries TRBV5-1 and TRBJ2-2; 8 bases agree with TRBD1. The CDR3 is 15 residues long. With V trimmed by 4 bases and J by 1 base, 3 bases remained unmatched. The germline CDR1 and CDR2 sequences are SGHRS and YFSETQ. CDR3 protein: CASSVTGVNTGELFF. The CDR3 nucleotides read TGCGCCAGCAGCGTGACAGGGGTGAACACCGGGGAGCTGTTTTTT.

Many counts were recorded for this clonotype. The V and J genes are TRBV12-3 or TRBV12-4 and TRBJ2-7; D remains unclear. The CDR3 runs to 13 residues. V was pared by 2 bases and J by 1 base, with 6 bases between. DNA for the CDR3: TGTGCCAGCAGTTTATACGGGTCCTACGAGCAGTACTTC. It specifies CASSLYGSYEQYF.

This clonotype was seen more than once but under ten times. The chain has TRBV20-1 and TRBJ2-3, with 7 positions matching TRBD2. The J segment lost 2 bases and the V segment lost 3 bases, leaving 8 bases of the junction unmatched. This CDR3 comprises 15 residues. The V gene's germline CDR1 is DFQATT and CDR2 SNEGSKA (reference sequence). The CDR3 here is CSARYPGLLTDTQYF. DNA for the CDR3: TGCAGTGCTAGGTACCCGGGACTACTCACAGATACGCAGTATTTT.

The CDR3 DNA reads TGTGCCAGCAGCCAGACCACAGGGGGCCAACTAGCCAAAAACATTCAGTACTTC. Protein sequence: CASSQTTGGQLAKNIQYF. V and J are TRBV3-1 and TRBJ2-4; 9 nucleotides match TRBD1. The CDR3 length is 18 residues. The germline CDR1 and CDR2 sequences are LGHDT and YNNKEL (reference sequence). The V segment lost 3 bases and the J segment 0 bases; nucleotides outside the gene matches: 9.

This clonotype was detected ten times or more. The chain couples TRBV10-3 to TRBJ2-1; D may be TRBD2 (5 bases). The CDR3 spans 17 residues. The V end lost 3 bases, the J end lost 7 bases, and 22 bases lay between the germline ends. Germline CDR1 is ENHRY and CDR2 is SYGVKD. CDR3 DNA: TGTGCCATCAGTGATATAGCGAGCGGCCAGACCAGGAATGAGCAGTTCTTC. Its translation is CAISDIASGQTRNEQFF.

This clonotype was picked up many times. This chain joins TRBV20-1 and TRBJ2-5, with D tentatively TRBD2 (6 bases). With 4 bases removed from V and 6 bases from J, the gap between germline ends came to 15 bases. Germline V CDR1 and CDR2: DFQATT, SNEGSKA (reference sequence). The CDR3 has 13 amino acids. The CDR3: CSATVLATKTQYF. CDR3 nucleotide sequence: TGCAGTGCTACCGTACTAGCTACAAAGACCCAGTACTTC.

This clonotype was seen many times. V gene TRBV29-1 combines with J gene TRBJ1-4; D call uncertain. This CDR3 has 13 residues. V was clipped by 5 bases and J by 4 bases, with 11 bases between them. Germline CDR1 is SQVTM and CDR2 is ANQGSEA. The CDR3 coding sequence is TGCAGCGTTCGGCAGGCCAATAATGAAAAACTGTTTTTT. Its protein product is CSVRQANNEKLFF.

This clonotype showed up just a few times. V and J are TRBV12-3 or TRBV12-4 and TRBJ2-5, with D possibly matching TRBD2 (6 bases). The CDR3 is 14 residues long. The V end was cut by 4 bases, the J end by 1 base, with 10 bases between. Here the CDR3 reads CASSSRDFQETQYF. As DNA, the CDR3 is TGTGCCAGCAGTTCCCGGGACTTCCAAGAGACCCAGTACTTC.

This clonotype was found once. V is TRBV7-6 and J is TRBJ2-2; a possible D gene is TRBD1 (5 bases). CDR3 length: 17 amino acids. V was pared by 3 bases and J by 0 bases, with 14 bases between. Germline CDR1 and CDR2: SGHVS and FNYEAQ. This CDR3 is CASSFRVGGPNTGELFF. CDR3 bases: TGTGCCAGCAGCTTCAGGGTCGGCGGACCGAACACCGGGGAGCTGTTTTTT.

This clonotype showed up just a few times. V and J are TRBV24-1 and TRBJ2-6; the D gene is possibly TRBD1 (6 bases). Trimming stripped 2 bases from V and 3 bases from J, with 7 bases between. Germline loops: CDR1 KGHDR, CDR2 SFDVKD. This CDR3 contains 15 residues. The CDR3 DNA is TGTGCCACCAGTGATTCAGGGGATGGGGCCAACGTCCTGACTTTC. This translates into CATSDSGDGANVLTF.

The sample holds many counts of this clonotype. The chain couples TRBV20-1 to TRBJ2-2; 7 bases line up with TRBD1. Germline assignment: CDR1 DFQATT and CDR2 SNEGSKA (reference sequence). The CDR3 has 13 amino acids. The trim removed 4 bases at V and 1 base at J, leaving 0 bases unmatched. The CDR3 spells CSANRGNTGELFF. Here the CDR3 DNA reads TGCAGTGCTAACAGGGGGAACACCGGGGAGCTGTTTTTT.

This sequence joins TRBV6-2 or TRBV6-3 and TRBJ1-1; unclear D gene. Germline V gene lookup returns CDR1 MNHEY and CDR2 SVGEGT. The length of the CDR3 is 13 residues. The ends were cut back, 3 bases at V and 1 base at J, with 6 bases in the middle. The CDR3 coding sequence is TGTGCCAGCAGTTATGCGGCGAACACTGAAGCTTTCTTT. Protein: CASSYAANTEAFF.

V is TRBV12-3 or TRBV12-4 and J is TRBJ2-1; unclear D gene. Trimming stripped 5 bases from V and 4 bases from J, with 12 bases between. The CDR3 runs 14 residues. CDR3 amino acids: CASSLQSGYNEQFF. Here the CDR3 DNA reads TGTGCCAGCAGTCTTCAGAGTGGATACAATGAGCAGTTCTTC.